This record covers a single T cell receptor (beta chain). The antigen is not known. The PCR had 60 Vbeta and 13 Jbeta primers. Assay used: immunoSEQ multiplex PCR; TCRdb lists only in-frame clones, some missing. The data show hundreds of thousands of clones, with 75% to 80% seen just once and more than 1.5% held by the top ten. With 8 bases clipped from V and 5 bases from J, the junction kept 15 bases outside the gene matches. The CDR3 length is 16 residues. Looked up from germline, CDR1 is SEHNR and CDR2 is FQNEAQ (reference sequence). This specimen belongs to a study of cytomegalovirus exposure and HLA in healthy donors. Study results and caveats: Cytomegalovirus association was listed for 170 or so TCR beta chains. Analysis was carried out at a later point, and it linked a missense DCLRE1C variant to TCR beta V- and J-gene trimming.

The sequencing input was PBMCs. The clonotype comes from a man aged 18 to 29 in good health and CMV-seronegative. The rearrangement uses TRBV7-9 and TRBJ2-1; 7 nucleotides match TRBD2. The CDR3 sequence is CASWGGTYLLDNEQFF. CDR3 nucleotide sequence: TGTGCCAGCTGGGGGGGAACTTATCTGTTAGACAATGAGCAGTTCTTC.